The 20 T cell receptor beta chains in this list originate from one sample, sequenced in a study of tumor and adjacent non-tumor tissue in lung cancer. A modified ARM-PCR protocol with three rounds of nested PCR amplified TCRbeta. TCRdb called the multiplex PCR reads again in MiXCR, with one record for every CDR3 protein. The table lists 200,000 or so distinct CDR3 sequences, 71% of them singletons, with under 30% in the top ten. RNA was extracted from bulk tissue without any cell sorting. Sequenced material: lung tumor tissue. The source of these receptors is a man aged 60 to 69 with non-small cell lung cancer.

The chain combines TRBV20-1 with TRBJ2-7; TRBD2 aligns across 8 bases. The V and J ends lost 5 bases and 5 bases, in that order; junction bases with no gene match: 14. CDR3 length: 15 residues. CDR1 is DFQATT and CDR2 is SNEGSKA in the germline V gene (reference sequence). DNA of the CDR3: TGCAGTGCTGACGGGGGGGACAAACGAACCAACGAGCAGTACTTC. This encodes CSADGGDKRTNEQYF.

As concerns this clonotype: One end of the junction is discordant with germline, which a read error may explain. This chain links TRBV12-3 or TRBV12-4 with TRBJ2-5, with a tentative D call TRBD1 (6 bases). The CDR3 is 13 residues long. The CDR3 nucleotides are TGTGTCAGCAGCACGGGACAACAAGAGACCCAGTACTTC. Its protein is CVSSTGQQETQYF.

The chain employs TRBV20-1 and TRBJ1-2, with D uncertain. CDR3 length equals 14 residues. The germline CDR1 and CDR2 sequences are DFQATT and SNEGSKA (reference sequence). Trimming took off 5 bases at V and 7 bases at J, with 20 bases between the two ends. This chain's CDR3 is CSALRGEYLFGYTF. CDR3 coding DNA: TGCAGTGCTCTTCGTGGAGAATATTTATTTGGCTACACCTTC.

Remarks on this clonotype: A much larger clone sits a single nucleotide away, making a read error possible. V gene TRBV20-1 combines with J gene TRBJ2-3, with 8 bases identical to TRBD1. The CDR3 has 17 amino acids. Germline V gene lookup returns CDR1 DFQATT and CDR2 SNEGSKA (reference sequence). V lost 3 bases, J lost 0 bases, and 11 bases stayed unmatched. The CDR3, as DNA: TGCAGTGCTAGCTCCGTGACAGGGGTAACTAGCACAGATACGCAGTATTTT. This translates into CSASSVTGVTSTDTQYF.

With regard to this clonotype: This likely comes from a read error, as the CDR3 has no conserved phenylalanine or tryptophan at its end. The chain combines TRBV6-1 with TRBJ1-5, with 7 bases lining up with TRBD1. The CDR3 is 15 amino acids. Germline CDR1 reads MNHNS; CDR2 reads SASEGT. CDR3: CGSSSDRVGNQPQHL. The CDR3 nucleotides are TGTGGCAGCAGTTCAGACAGGGTAGGGAATCAGCCCCAGCATCTT.

Comment on this clonotype: In this CDR3 the conserved last residue, phenylalanine or tryptophan, is missing, so a read error is likely. In nucleotides, the CDR3 is TGCAGTGCTCCAGAGGCTGGCGGAGGCACAGATACGCAGTATCTT. This translates into CSAPEAGGGTDTQYL. The chain combines TRBV20-1 with TRBJ2-3; D unresolved. The CDR3 is 15 residues long. Trimming stripped 5 bases from V and 1 base from J, with 16 bases between. Germline CDR1 is DFQATT and CDR2 is SNEGSKA (reference sequence).

With regard to this clonotype: The CDR3 ends on some other residue instead of the conserved phenylalanine or tryptophan, so this is likely a read error. The rearrangement links TRBV6-5 to TRBJ2-3; a possible D gene is TRBD1 (6 bases). The CDR3 contains 15 residues. Germline values: CDR1 MNHEY, CDR2 SVGAGI. The CDR3, as DNA: TGTGCCAGCAGTTACCAGGGGATTGGCACGGATACGCAGTATTTG. This translates into CASSYQGIGTDTQYL.

Details on this clonotype: The limits of the CDR3 on the DNA are not certain, so only TCRdb's listed CDR3 is given. V usage is TRBV6-5 and J usage is TRBJ1-2; the DNA was not compared with TRBD1, the D call given in the table. The CDR3 region is 14 residues in length, termini included. Germline V gene data show CDR1 as MNHEY and CDR2 as SVGAGI. The CDR3 reads CAKGQGKSNYGCTF.

The chain's CDR3 is CSGERSSYEQYF. The DNA of the CDR3 is TGCAGTGGCGAGCGAAGCTCCTACGAGCAGTACTTC. This sequence joins TRBV20-1 and TRBJ2-7; no reliable D call. There are 12 residues in the CDR3. Per germline, CDR1 DFQATT and CDR2 SNEGSKA (reference sequence). V dropped 7 bases and J dropped 0 bases, with 10 bases sitting between them.

The chain couples TRBV11-3 to TRBJ2-7; D remains unclear. The CDR3 consists of 14 residues. Trimming stripped 4 bases from V and 3 bases from J, with 13 bases between. Per germline, CDR1 SGHNT and CDR2 YENEEA. This CDR3 reads CASSSSAIDYEQYF. As DNA, the CDR3 is TGTGCCAGCAGCTCCTCAGCCATCGACTACGAGCAGTACTTC.

Turning to this clonotype: Sequence at one end of the junction differs from germline and may be a read error. The chain carries TRBV11-2 and TRBJ1-2; D possibly corresponds to TRBD1 (5 bases). Germline V CDR1 and CDR2: SGHAT, FQNNGV. The length of the CDR3 is 13 residues. In DNA, the CDR3 is TGTACCAGCAGCTCTCGGGGGAGCTATGGCTACAGCTTC. It yields the protein CTSSSRGSYGYSF.

This rearrangement joins TRBV11-2 to TRBJ2-3, with TRBD2 matching over 9 bases. This CDR3 contains 17 residues. The germline V gene encodes CDR1 SGHAT and CDR2 FQNNGV. V lost 7 bases to trimming and J lost 3 bases; unmatched junction nucleotides: 14. The CDR3 nucleotides are TGTGCCAGCAAAGAGTTAGCGGGGGCTTCTGGAACAGATACGCAGTATTTT. As protein: CASKELAGASGTDTQYF.

For this clonotype: One end of the junction is discordant with germline, which a read error may explain. The chain recombines TRBV6-2 or TRBV6-3 with TRBJ1-1; D gene unclear. The CDR3 runs to 13 residues. The germline CDR1 and CDR2 sequences are MNHEY and SVGEGT. CDR3 sequence reads: CVSSTVAKTEAFF. The CDR3 DNA reads as TGTGTCAGCAGTACAGTCGCGAAGACTGAAGCTTTCTTT.

To note about this clonotype: This could be a read error, since a much larger clone is one nucleotide away. The chain combines TRBV6-2 or TRBV6-3 with TRBJ2-1; 11 nucleotides align to TRBD2. The CDR3 is made up of 15 amino acids. Per germline, CDR1 MNHEY and CDR2 SVGEGT. The CDR3 nucleotides are TGTGCCAGCAGTTCCGGGACTAGCGGCAGCAATAAGCAGTTCTTC. Amino acids: CASSSGTSGSNKQFF.

The chain links TRBV6-5 to TRBJ2-3, with 8 positions matching TRBD2. Trimming took 8 bases from V and 3 from J; bases not matched to a gene: 16. The CDR3 contains 17 residues. Looked up from germline, CDR1 is MNHEY and CDR2 is SVGAGI. The CDR3 is CASWSSGGPSRTDTQYF. In DNA, the CDR3 is TGTGCCAGCTGGTCCAGCGGGGGACCCTCGAGAACAGATACGCAGTATTTT.

There are a few counts of this clonotype. This chain uses TRBV12-3 or TRBV12-4 with TRBJ1-1; D gene ambiguous. V was cut by 1 base and J by 1 base, with 1 base left in between. The CDR3 is 12 residues long. CDR3: CASSLGNTEAFF. In DNA, the CDR3 is TGTGCCAGCAGTTTAGGGAACACTGAAGCTTTCTTT.

As to this clonotype: One junction end does not reproduce the germline sequence, and a read error may be involved. The chain combines TRBV2 with TRBJ2-1; D ambiguous. The CDR3 is made up of 15 amino acids. Germline V CDR1 and CDR2: SNHLY, FYNNEI. In nucleotides, the CDR3 is TGTGCCAGCAGTGGCCCTATGGCCCGGTCCAATGAGCAATTCTTC. Its protein is CASSGPMARSNEQFF.

This clonotype was counted between two and nine times. This may be a read error, as it is one base from a much larger clone. The chain recombines TRBV11-3 with TRBJ2-2; the match to TRBD2 covers 8 bases. The CDR3 runs 15 residues. CDR1 SGHNT and CDR2 YENEEA come from the germline V gene. In DNA form, the CDR3 reads TGTGCCAGCAGCTTAGCGGGACTAGAGACCGGGGAGCTGCTTTTT. Protein product: CASSLAGLETGELLF.

Note on this clonotype: A read error is likely, as this CDR3 ends without the conserved phenylalanine or tryptophan. This chain joins TRBV11-2 and TRBJ2-2; TRBD1 agrees at 7 bases. The germline CDR1 and CDR2 sequences are SGHAT and FQNNGV. Trimming took 1 base from V and 3 from J; bases not matched to a gene: 5. The CDR3 contains 16 residues. The DNA for the CDR3 is TGTGCCAGCAGCTTAGTGACAGGGTCTGACACCGGGGAGCTGTTTGTT. The encoded protein is CASSLVTGSDTGELFV.

A note on this clonotype: It may be a read error: a sequence one base away is much more abundant. This rearrangement joins TRBV20-1 to TRBJ2-7; tentative D call: TRBD1 (6 bases). Trimming pared 5 bases from V and 6 bases from J, leaving 20 bases between. The V gene's germline CDR1 is DFQATT and CDR2 SNEGSKA (reference sequence). The CDR3 spans 14 residues. The CDR3 DNA sequence: TGCAGTGCTGACTCCGGGACATGGAAATCCGAGCAGTACTTC. Its translation: CSADSGTWKSEQYF.